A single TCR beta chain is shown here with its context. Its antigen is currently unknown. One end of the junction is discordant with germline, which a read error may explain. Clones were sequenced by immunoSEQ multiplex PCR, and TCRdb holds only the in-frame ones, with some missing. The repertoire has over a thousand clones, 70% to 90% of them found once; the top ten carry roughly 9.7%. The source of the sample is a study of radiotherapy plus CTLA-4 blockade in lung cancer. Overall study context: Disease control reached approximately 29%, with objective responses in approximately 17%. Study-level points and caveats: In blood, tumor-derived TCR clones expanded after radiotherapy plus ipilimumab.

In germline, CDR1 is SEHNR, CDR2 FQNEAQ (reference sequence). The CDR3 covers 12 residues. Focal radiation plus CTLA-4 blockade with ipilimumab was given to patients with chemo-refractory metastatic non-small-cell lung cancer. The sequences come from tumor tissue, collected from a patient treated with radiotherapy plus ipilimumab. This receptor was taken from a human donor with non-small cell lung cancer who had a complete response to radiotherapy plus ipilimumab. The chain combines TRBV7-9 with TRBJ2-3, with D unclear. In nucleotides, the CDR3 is TGTGCCAGCAGTTTAGGCACAGATACGCAGTATTTT. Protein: CASSLGTDTQYF.